Following are 25 T cell receptor beta chains from one sample sequenced in a study of T cell changes during pregnancy in multiple sclerosis. Repertoires were generated with immunoSEQ multiplex PCR, while TCRdb's copy carries only in-frame clones and drops some. This sample has tens of thousands of clones, with about 88% found just once. The sequencing here drew on peripheral blood, taken in the first trimester of pregnancy. The receptor set was obtained from a female donor in good health, enrolled as a control in a pregnancy study.

The chain is built from TRBV30 and TRBJ1-2; no reliable D call. Germline assignment: CDR1 GTSNPN and CDR2 SVGIG (reference sequence). The CDR3 consists of 10 residues. V lost 5 bases and J 11 bases, leaving 12 bases between the germline ends. As DNA, the CDR3 is TGTGCCTGGGCCGCAATGAGTTACACCTTC. Its translation: CAWAAMSYTF.

The chain employs TRBV27 and TRBJ1-6; maybe TRBD1 (5 bases). Germline V gene lookup returns CDR1 MNHEY and CDR2 SMNVEV (reference sequence). V lost 0 bases to trimming and J lost 6 bases, with 9 bases between them. The CDR3 contains 15 residues. The DNA for the CDR3 is TGTGCCAGCAGTTTATCGCCAGGGCTTAATTCACCCCTCCACTTT. Translating it yields CASSLSPGLNSPLHF.

The chain uses TRBV11-2 and TRBJ2-5, with a tentative D call TRBD2 (6 bases). The ends were cut back, 2 bases at V and 2 bases at J, with 15 bases in the middle. This CDR3 region has 16 residues. Per the germline V gene, CDR1 is SGHAT and CDR2 is FQNNGV. The CDR3 region has the DNA TGTGCCAGCAGCTTAAGGAGGGGTCTCGGTCAAGAGACCCAGTACTTC. Its translation: CASSLRRGLGQETQYF.

This clone has only one observation. The chain recombines TRBV5-1 with TRBJ2-2; 12 nucleotides agree with TRBD2. In germline, CDR1 is SGHRS, CDR2 YFSETQ. Trimming removed 2 bases from V and 6 bases from J; junction bases left unmatched: 5. The CDR3 totals 16 residues. In DNA form, the CDR3 reads TGCGCCAGCAGCTTTAATAGACTAGCGGGAGCCGGGGAGCTGTTTTTT. Amino acids: CASSFNRLAGAGELFF.

This clone came up once. V and J are TRBV7-2 and TRBJ2-1; D not resolved. CDR3 size: 17 residues. V was clipped by 4 bases and J by 0 bases, with 16 bases between them. Germline-derived CDR1 and CDR2 are SGHTA and FQGNSA. For the CDR3, the DNA is TGTGCCAGCAGCTCGCCGCGAGGTCCTTCCTCCTACAATGAGCAGTTCTTC. The encoded protein is CASSSPRGPSSYNEQFF.

V is TRBV7-8 and J is TRBJ2-1, with D perhaps matching TRBD2 (5 bases). V gave up 5 bases and J gave up 8 bases, with 19 bases separating them. The V gene's germline CDR1 is SGHVS and CDR2 FQNEAQ. The length of the CDR3 is 15 residues. Here the CDR3 reads CASSPEFGGRYEQFF. The CDR3 bases are TGTGCCAGCAGCCCGGAATTTGGCGGGCGATATGAGCAGTTCTTC.

The chain couples TRBV7-2 to TRBJ1-5; D unresolved. Germline CDR1 SGHTA, CDR2 FQGNSA. Trimming pared 2 bases from V and 7 bases from J, leaving 9 bases between. This CDR3 contains 13 residues. CDR3 loop: CASSLWGGQPQHF. As DNA, the CDR3 is TGTGCCAGCAGCTTATGGGGAGGGCAGCCCCAGCATTTT.

The CDR3 DNA is TGCGCCAGCAGCCAAGCTGTCTACACTGAAGCTTTCTTT. It is translated as CASSQAVYTEAFF. This chain joins TRBV4-3 and TRBJ1-1; D uncertain. The CDR3 is 13 amino acids. Trimming removed 1 base from V and 3 bases from J, with 6 bases in between. Germline loops: CDR1 LGHNA, CDR2 YSLEER.

This clone showed up just once. V gene TRBV12-5 combines with J gene TRBJ1-1; TRBD1 agrees at 9 bases. The CDR3 is 14 residues long. Trimming at V came to 6 bases and at J to 8 bases, leaving 10 bases not matched to a gene. CDR1 and CDR2 from the germline V gene are LGHNT and FRNRAP. The chain's CDR3 is CASGTGTGIQEAFF. Here the CDR3 DNA reads TGTGCTAGTGGCACCGGGACAGGGATACAAGAAGCTTTCTTT.

The chain carries TRBV6-5 and TRBJ2-7; D unclear. This CDR3 contains 13 residues. Trimming removed 2 bases from V and 7 bases from J, with 12 bases in between. The V gene's germline CDR1 is MNHEY and CDR2 SVGAGI. The chain's CDR3 is CASSYPPTEEQYF. The CDR3 nucleotides read TGTGCCAGCAGTTACCCTCCAACAGAAGAGCAGTACTTC.

The chain has TRBV18 and TRBJ1-5; D is ambiguous. CDR1 and CDR2 from the germline V gene are KGHSH and LQKENI. The CDR3 runs 15 residues. V shed 6 bases and J shed 0 bases, with 12 bases lying between them. The CDR3 region has the DNA TGTGCCAGCTCCAATACACAGATTAGCAATCAGCCCCAGCATTTT. This codes for CASSNTQISNQPQHF.

This chain joins TRBV5-1 and TRBJ2-2; D is unclear. Trimming cost V 0 bases and J 5 bases, with 8 bases left between them. The CDR3 totals 14 residues. The germline V gene has CDR1 SGHRS and CDR2 YFSETQ. The CDR3 here is CASSLAIETGELFF. The CDR3 DNA is TGCGCCAGCAGCTTGGCCATTGAGACCGGGGAGCTGTTTTTT.

V and J are TRBV9 and TRBJ1-1, with D possibly matching TRBD1 (5 bases). The CDR3 length is 13 residues. The germline V gene has CDR1 SGDLS and CDR2 YYNGEE. V shed 3 bases and J shed 4 bases, with 10 bases lying between them. CDR3 sequence: CASSERGGTEAFF. CDR3 nucleotide sequence: TGTGCCAGCAGCGAGAGGGGAGGCACTGAAGCTTTCTTT.

This chain links TRBV9 with TRBJ2-3, with 12 bases that match TRBD2. Germline loops: CDR1 SGDLS, CDR2 YYNGEE. The CDR3 totals 18 residues. Losses at the gene ends were 0 bases for V and 1 base for J; bases not matched to a gene: 6. The CDR3 sequence: CASSVVASGGAGTDTQYF. The CDR3 bases are TGTGCCAGCAGCGTAGTGGCTAGCGGGGGGGCCGGCACAGATACGCAGTATTTT.

V gene TRBV7-3 combines with J gene TRBJ1-1; 7 nucleotides agree with TRBD1. V lost 5 bases to trimming and J lost 3 bases; unmatched junction nucleotides: 3. This CDR3 region has 13 residues. The V gene's germline CDR1 is SGHTA and CDR2 FQGTGA. Written as DNA, the CDR3 is TGTGCCAGCAGCCGGGACAGCTACACTGAAGCTTTCTTT. Protein: CASSRDSYTEAFF. The full variable domain, rest sourced from reference TRBV7-3 and TRBJ1-1, is GAGVSQTPSNKVTEKGKYVELRCDPISGHTALYWYRQSLGQGPEFLIYFQGTGAADDSGLPNDRFFAVRPEGSVSTLKIQRTERGDSAVYLCASSRDSYTEAFFGQGTRLTVV.

The chain links TRBV27 to TRBJ1-1; D is perhaps TRBD1 (5 bases). Germline loops: CDR1 MNHEY, CDR2 SMNVEV (reference sequence). This CDR3 comprises 13 residues. With 6 bases removed from V and 1 base from J, the gap between germline ends came to 9 bases. CDR3 loop: CASSGHRNTEAFF. As DNA, the CDR3 is TGTGCCAGCAGCGGACACAGGAACACTGAAGCTTTCTTT.

This rearrangement joins TRBV6-5 to TRBJ2-7; TRBD1 is a possible D gene (5 bases). Trimming left V 3 bases short and J 4 bases short, with 13 bases between. Germline values: CDR1 MNHEY, CDR2 SVGAGI. This CDR3 is built from 14 residues. The CDR3 region has the DNA TGTGCCAGCAGTTATTTGAGTACAGGTTACGAGCAGTACTTC. Amino acid sequence: CASSYLSTGYEQYF.

CDR3 in amino acids: CAISSSAYEQYF. Written as DNA, the CDR3 is TGTGCCATCAGTAGTAGCGCCTACGAGCAGTACTTC. The chain recombines TRBV10-3 with TRBJ2-7, with D perhaps TRBD2 (5 bases). Looked up from germline, CDR1 is ENHRY and CDR2 is SYGVKD. This CDR3 is built from 12 residues. Trimming took 5 bases from V and 2 from J, leaving 7 bases between them.

This chain uses TRBV29-1 with TRBJ2-3, with 8 bases matching TRBD1. This CDR3 spans 13 amino acids. J gave up 6 bases and V 6 bases, and 8 bases lay outside the gene matches. Per the germline V gene, CDR1 is SQVTM and CDR2 is ANQGSEA. CDR3: CSVDRGAEDTQYF. CDR3 DNA sequence: TGCAGCGTCGACAGGGGAGCTGAGGATACGCAGTATTTT.

This CDR3 reads CASGLGLSPAIETQYF. The DNA of the CDR3 is TGTGCTAGTGGTTTGGGCCTTTCGCCAGCGATAGAGACCCAGTACTTC. This chain joins TRBV12-5 and TRBJ2-5; no reliable D call. Germline-derived CDR1 and CDR2 are LGHNT and FRNRAP. The CDR3 runs to 16 residues. The germline V and J ends were trimmed by 1 base and 4 bases, with 16 bases remaining between them. Full variable domain (remainder filled in from reference TRBV12-5 and TRBJ2-5): DARVTQTPRHKVTEMGQEVTMRCQPILGHNTVFWYRQTMMQGLELLAYFRNRAPLDDSGMPKDRFSAEMPDATLATLKIQPSEPRDSAVYFCASGLGLSPAIETQYFGPGTRLLVL.

A single count supports this clone. The rearrangement joins TRBV7-2 to TRBJ2-1, with a possible D match to TRBD2 (6 bases). V was pared by 2 bases and J by 3 bases, with 8 bases between. Per the germline V gene, CDR1 is SGHTA and CDR2 is FQGNSA. The CDR3 runs 14 residues. Here the CDR3 DNA reads TGTGCCAGCAGCTTAAGGGACTTCTACAATGAGCAGTTCTTC. Its protein product is CASSLRDFYNEQFF.

The chain joins TRBV4-1 to TRBJ1-5; possibly TRBD1 for D (5 bases). Trimming pared 0 bases from V and 4 bases from J, leaving 10 bases between. The CDR3 covers 15 residues. Per the germline V gene, CDR1 is MGHRA and CDR2 is YSYEKL. CDR3 in amino acids: CASSQDGGLNQPQHF. In nucleotides, the CDR3 is TGCGCCAGCAGCCAAGATGGGGGGTTGAATCAGCCCCAGCATTTT.

The V call is TRBV7-9, the J call TRBJ1-5; D uncertain. The ends were cut back, 5 bases at V and 1 base at J, with 12 bases in the middle. This CDR3 region has 15 residues. Germline CDR1 reads SEHNR; CDR2 reads FQNEAQ (reference sequence). CDR3 bases: TGTGCCAGCAGCCGATCCGGGGAAAGCAATCAGCCCCAGCATTTT. It is translated as CASSRSGESNQPQHF.

V gene TRBV2 combines with J gene TRBJ2-2; tentatively, D is TRBD1 (5 bases). Germline V gene data show CDR1 as SNHLY and CDR2 as FYNNEI. The CDR3 length is 15 residues. Trimming cost V 4 bases and J 2 bases, with 11 bases left between them. The CDR3 nucleotides are TGTGCCAGCAGTGGGTCAGGGTCAAACACCGGGGAGCTGTTTTTT. Its protein product is CASSGSGSNTGELFF. The whole variable domain, remainder taken from reference TRBV2 and TRBJ2-2, is EPEVTQTPSHQVTQMGQEVILRCVPISNHLYFYWYRQILGQKVEFLVSFYNNEISEKSEIFDDQFSVERPDGSNFTLKIRSTKLEDSAMYFCASSGSGSNTGELFFGEGSRLTVL.

The V call is TRBV19, the J call TRBJ2-3; 16 bases are a match to TRBD2. CDR3 length: 16 amino acids. Germline-derived CDR1 and CDR2 are LNHDA and SQIVND (reference sequence). With V trimmed by 9 bases and J by 5 bases, 8 bases remained unmatched. The CDR3 DNA reads as TGTGCCAGCGCCACCGGGACTAGCGGGAGGGTAGATACGCAGTATTTT. Encoded protein: CASATGTSGRVDTQYF.